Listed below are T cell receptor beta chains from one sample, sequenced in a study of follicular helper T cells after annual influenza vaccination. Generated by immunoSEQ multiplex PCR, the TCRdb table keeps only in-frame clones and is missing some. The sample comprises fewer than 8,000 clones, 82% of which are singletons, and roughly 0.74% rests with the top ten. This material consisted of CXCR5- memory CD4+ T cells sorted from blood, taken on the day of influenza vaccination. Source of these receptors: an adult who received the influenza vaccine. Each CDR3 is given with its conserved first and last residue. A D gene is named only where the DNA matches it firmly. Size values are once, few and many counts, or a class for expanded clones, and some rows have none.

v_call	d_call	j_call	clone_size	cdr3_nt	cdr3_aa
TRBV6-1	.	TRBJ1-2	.	TGTGCCAGCAGCTACGATTTTGAGGCTAGGGTCTTC	CASSYDFEARVF
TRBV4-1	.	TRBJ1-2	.	TGCGCCAGCAGCCAAGGCCTAGGGCAGGGTCAAGGCTACACCTTC	CASSQGLGQGQGYTF
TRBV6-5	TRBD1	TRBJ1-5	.	TGTGCCAGCAGACCCGGGACAGCCTTCAATCAGCCCCAGCATTTT	CASRPGTAFNQPQHF
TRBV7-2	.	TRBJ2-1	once	TGTGCCAGCAGCTTAGTTCGGGGGCTAAACAATGAGCAGTTCTTC	CASSLVRGLNNEQFF
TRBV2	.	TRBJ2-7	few	TGTGCCAGCAGTGACGGGTTCGACTACGAGCAGTACTTC	CASSDGFDYEQYF
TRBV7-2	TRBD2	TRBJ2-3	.	TGTGCCAGCAGCTCGAGAAGCGGGGGGAGCACAGATACGCAGTATTTT	CASSSRSGGSTDTQYF
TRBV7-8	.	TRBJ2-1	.	TGTGCCAGCAGCCGAACCACTAGACAGAACAATGAGCAGTTCTTC	CASSRTTRQNNEQFF
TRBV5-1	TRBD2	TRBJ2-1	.	TGCGCCAGCAGCTTGGCTAGCGGGGGGCGGGGTGAGCAGTTCTTC	CASSLASGGRGEQFF
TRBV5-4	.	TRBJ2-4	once	TGTGCCAGCAGCGACCAACAGGTTAATGGAAACATTCAGTACTTC	CASSDQQVNGNIQYF
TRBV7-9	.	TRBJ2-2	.	TGTGCCAGCAGCTCCTCAAAGTTGGCGCTTCTCGGGGAGCTGTTTTTT	CASSSSKLALLGELFF
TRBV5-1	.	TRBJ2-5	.	TGCGCCAGCAGCTTGGTTCAGGGGCAAGAGACCCAGTACTTC	CASSLVQGQETQYF
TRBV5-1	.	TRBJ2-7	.	TGCGCCAGCATGGGGGGGGCCTTCTACGAGCAGTACTTC	CASMGGAFYEQYF
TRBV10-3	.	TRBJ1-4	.	TGTGCCATCAGTGAGGGAGCAACTAATGAAAAACTGTTTTTT	CAISEGATNEKLFF
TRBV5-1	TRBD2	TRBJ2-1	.	TGCGCCAGCAGCTGGGGTCTAGCGGGCAACAATGAGCAGTTCTTC	CASSWGLAGNNEQFF
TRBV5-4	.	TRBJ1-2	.	TGTGCCAGCAGCTACCAGACAGACCCTAACTATGGCTACACCTTC	CASSYQTDPNYGYTF
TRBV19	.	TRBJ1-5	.	TGTGCCAGTACCACAAGGGGGGTTTCTGGAGACCACCAGCATTTT	CASTTRGVSGDHQHF
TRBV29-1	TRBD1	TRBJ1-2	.	TGCAGCGGAAGACAGGGAGATGGCTACACCTTC	CSGRQGDGYTF
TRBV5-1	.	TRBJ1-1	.	TGCGCCAGCAGCTTGAAAGGGGGACCTGGGAGAATGAACACTGAAGCTTTCTTT	CASSLKGGPGRMNTEAFF
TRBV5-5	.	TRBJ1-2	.	TGTGCCAGCACCACCTCCCACAGGGCGGGGGGCTACACCTTC	CASTTSHRAGGYTF
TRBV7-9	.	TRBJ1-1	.	TGTGCCAGCAGCTTATTCTTGAACACTGAAGCTTTCTTT	CASSLFLNTEAFF
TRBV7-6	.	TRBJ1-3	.	TGTGCCAGGGGGGGGGAAAAGTCTGGAAACACCATATATTTT	CARGGEKSGNTIYF
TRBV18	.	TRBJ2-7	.	TGTGCCAGCTCACTAACTCGAGGAGGCGACAGGACCATCACCTACGAGCAGTACTTC	CASSLTRGGDRTITYEQYF
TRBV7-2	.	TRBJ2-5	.	TGTGCCAGCAGTCGTACCTCGGACTTGTCAGGGACCCAGTACTTC	CASSRTSDLSGTQYF
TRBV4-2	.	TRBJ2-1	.	TGTGCCAGCAGCCAAGATAGTTGGGGGGTGGGTCACAATGAGCAGTTCTTC	CASSQDSWGVGHNEQFF
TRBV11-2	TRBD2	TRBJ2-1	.	TGTGCCAGCAACTTACAGGGTAGCGGGGGGTACAATGAGCAGTTCTTC	CASNLQGSGGYNEQFF
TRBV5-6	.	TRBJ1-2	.	TGTGCCAGCAGCTTGGGCGGCACAGCCTTTAACTATGGCTACACCTTC	CASSLGGTAFNYGYTF
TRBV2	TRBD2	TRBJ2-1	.	TGTGCCAGCAGATACATAGCGGGGGGTGCAAGTGAGCAGTTCTTC	CASRYIAGGASEQFF
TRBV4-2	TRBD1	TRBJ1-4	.	TGTGCCAGCGCCCGGGACAGAGGAGAAAAACTGTTTTTT	CASARDRGEKLFF
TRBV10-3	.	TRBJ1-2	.	TGTGCCATCAGTGAGTCCGACTTCTATGGCTACACCTTC	CAISESDFYGYTF
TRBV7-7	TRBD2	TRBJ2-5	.	TGTGCCAGCAGCCGATCCCGGGCGGGGGGAGGAGAGACCCAGTACTTC	CASSRSRAGGGETQYF
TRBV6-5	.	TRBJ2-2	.	TGTGCCAGCAGCCCATCCTCGGGGGAGCTGTTTTTT	CASSPSSGELFF
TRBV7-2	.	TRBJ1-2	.	TGTGCCAGCAGCTTCGGGTCCAACTATGGCTACACCTTC	CASSFGSNYGYTF
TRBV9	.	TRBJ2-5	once	TGTGCCAGCAGCGGGGGAACTAGGAAAGAGACCCAGTACTTC	CASSGGTRKETQYF
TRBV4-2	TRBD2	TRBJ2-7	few	TGTGCCAGCAGCCAAGAAAGCGGGGGGGCTTACGAGCAGTACTTC	CASSQESGGAYEQYF
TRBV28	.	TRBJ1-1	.	TGTGCCAGCAGTTTACCCACAACAGTGGTCACAGGAGCTTTCTTT	CASSLPTTVVTGAFF
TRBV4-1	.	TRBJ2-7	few	TGCGCCAGCAGCCAACCCCCCGGGGGTCCCCGCCCTTACGAGCAGTACTTC	CASSQPPGGPRPYEQYF
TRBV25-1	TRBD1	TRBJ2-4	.	TGTGCCAGCAGTGACTATTCGACAGGGTCCAAAAACATTCAGTACTTC	CASSDYSTGSKNIQYF
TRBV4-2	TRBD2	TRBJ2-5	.	TGTGCCAGCAGCCAAGTGGGAGGGCAAGAGACCCAGTACTTC	CASSQVGGQETQYF
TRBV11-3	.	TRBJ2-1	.	TGTGCCAGCACCAAAGGGGGTCGCTTGCTCGAGCAGTTCTTC	CASTKGGRLLEQFF
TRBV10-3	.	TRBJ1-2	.	TGTGCCAGCACACGGGGACGGAGCGATCGTGGCTACACCTTC	CASTRGRSDRGYTF
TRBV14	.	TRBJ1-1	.	TGTGCCAGCAGCCAAGTCGGGGGCTATACTGAAGCTTTCTTT	CASSQVGGYTEAFF
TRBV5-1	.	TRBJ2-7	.	TGCGCCAGCAGCTTGGTCTCAGGGAGAGGAGAGCAGTACTTC	CASSLVSGRGEQYF
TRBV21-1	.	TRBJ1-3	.	TGTGCCAGCAGCAAACCAGGGGGCTCTGGAAACACCATATATTTT	CASSKPGGSGNTIYF
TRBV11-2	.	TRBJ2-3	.	TGTGCCAGCAGCTTAGATCTAAGTGGATATACGCAGTATTTT	CASSLDLSGYTQYF
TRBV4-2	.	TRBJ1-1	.	TGTGCCAGCAGACCCCATGACACGAACACTGAAGCTTTCTTT	CASRPHDTNTEAFF
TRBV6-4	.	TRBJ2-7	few	TGTGCCACATCCTACGTGCAGTACTTC	CATSYVQYF
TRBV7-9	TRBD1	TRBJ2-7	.	TGTGCCAGCAGCGGACACCTCGGACAGGGCACTGAGCAGTACTTC	CASSGHLGQGTEQYF
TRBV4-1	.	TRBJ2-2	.	TGCGCCAGCAGCCACGATACGGCTCTGACCGGGGAGCTGTTTTTT	CASSHDTALTGELFF
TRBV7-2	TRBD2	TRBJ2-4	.	TGTGCCAGCAGCTTATCGGCTAGCGGGGGGACTCAGTACTTC	CASSLSASGGTQYF